One and the same sample provided the 5 T cell receptor beta chains below, sequenced in a study of T cell responses to AZD1222 COVID-19 vaccine. Profiled with immunoSEQ multiplex PCR; TCRdb holds only in-frame clones, not every one. The sample yields around 91,000 clones, roughly nine tenths seen once. The sample consisted of peripheral blood, taken 28 days after the second AZD1222 dose. Receptors originate from an adult who received the AZD1222 COVID-19 vaccine.

The chain recombines TRBV7-8 with TRBJ2-1; weak D call: TRBD1 (5 bases). Per germline, CDR1 SGHVS and CDR2 FQNEAQ. This CDR3 has 17 residues. V lost 1 base, J lost 7 bases, and 20 bases lay in between. Written as DNA, the CDR3 is TGTGCCAGCAGCTTAGTTGGGGATTCCCCTAAGGGGAATGAGCAGTTCTTC. Translating gives CASSLVGDSPKGNEQFF.

The V and J genes are TRBV4-2 and TRBJ2-5; 9 nucleotides line up with TRBD2. Losses at the gene ends were 0 bases for V and 5 bases for J; bases not matched to a gene: 7. This CDR3 comprises 16 residues. Germline V lookup: CDR1 LGHNA, CDR2 YNFKEQ. The CDR3 region is CASSQEVVTSGETQYF. In DNA, the CDR3 is TGTGCCAGCAGCCAAGAGGTCGTAACTAGCGGGGAGACCCAGTACTTC.

V gene TRBV18 combines with J gene TRBJ2-1; D is possibly TRBD2 (6 bases). Trimming cost V 0 bases and J 0 bases, with 18 bases left between them. CDR1 and CDR2 (germline): KGHSH, LQKENI. The CDR3 is made up of 19 amino acids. CDR3 protein: CASSPPAWTTLSSYNEQFF. The DNA for the CDR3 is TGTGCCAGCTCACCACCGGCTTGGACTACCCTTAGCTCCTACAATGAGCAGTTCTTC.

As DNA, the CDR3 is TGCGCCAGCAGCTGGGGGGACAGAGATGGCTACACCTTC. Protein: CASSWGDRDGYTF. The chain links TRBV5-1 to TRBJ1-2; 7 bases are shared with TRBD1. The CDR3 extends over 13 amino acids. Germline loops: CDR1 SGHRS, CDR2 YFSETQ. The V and J ends lost 3 bases and 6 bases, in that order; junction bases with no gene match: 5. Full variable domain (rest looked up from reference TRBV5-1 and TRBJ1-2): KAGVTQTPRYLIKTRGQQVTLSCSPISGHRSVSWYQQTPGQGLQFLFEYFSETQRNKGNFPGRFSGRQFSNSRSEMNVSTLELGDSALYLCASSWGDRDGYTFGSGTRLTVV.

This clone was seen only once. V gene TRBV28 combines with J gene TRBJ1-5; TRBD1 agrees at 9 bases. The germline gives CDR1 MDHEN, CDR2 SYDVKM. V dropped 5 bases and J dropped 8; count of bases not matched to a gene: 19. This CDR3 is built from 18 residues. The CDR3 DNA reads as TGTGCCAGCAGTCCGAATCGTCCCGGACAGGGGAGTAGAAAGCCCCAGCATTTT. Translation gives CASSPNRPGQGSRKPQHF.